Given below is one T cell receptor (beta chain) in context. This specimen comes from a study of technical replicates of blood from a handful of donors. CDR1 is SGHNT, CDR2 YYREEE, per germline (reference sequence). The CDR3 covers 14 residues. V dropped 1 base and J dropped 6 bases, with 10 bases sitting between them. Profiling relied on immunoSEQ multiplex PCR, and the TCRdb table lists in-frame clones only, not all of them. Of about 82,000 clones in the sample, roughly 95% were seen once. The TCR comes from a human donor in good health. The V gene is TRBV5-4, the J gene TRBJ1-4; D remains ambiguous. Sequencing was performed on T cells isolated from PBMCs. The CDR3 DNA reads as TGTGCCAGCAGCTTGCAGGTCGGGGATGAAAAACTGTTTTTT. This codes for CASSLQVGDEKLFF. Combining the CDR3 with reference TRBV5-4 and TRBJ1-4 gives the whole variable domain ETGVTQSPTHLIKTRGQQVTLRCSSQSGHNTVSWYQQALGQGPQFIFQYYREEENGRGNFPPRFSGLQFPNYSSELNVNALELDDSALYLCASSLQVGDEKLFFGSGTQLSVL.